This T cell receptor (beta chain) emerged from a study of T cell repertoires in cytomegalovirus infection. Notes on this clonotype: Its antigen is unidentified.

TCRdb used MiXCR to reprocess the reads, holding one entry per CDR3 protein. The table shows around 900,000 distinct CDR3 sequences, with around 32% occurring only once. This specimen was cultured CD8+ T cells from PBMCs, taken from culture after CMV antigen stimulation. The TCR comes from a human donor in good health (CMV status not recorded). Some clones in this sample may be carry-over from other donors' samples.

The CDR3 spells CSVEDPIPSIAKNIQYF. The DNA for the CDR3 is TGCAGCGTTGAGGACCCTATCCCTTCTATAGCCAAAAACATTCAGTACTTC. This sequence joins TRBV29-1 and TRBJ2-4; D call uncertain. Germline CDR1 is SQVTM and CDR2 is ANQGSEA. The CDR3 runs to 17 residues. The V end lost 3 bases, the J end lost 0 bases, and 18 bases lay between the germline ends.